A selection of T cell receptor beta chains follows, all from one sample in a study of blood T cell repertoires in COVID-19. Generated by immunoSEQ multiplex PCR, the TCRdb table keeps only in-frame clones and is missing some. Counted here are over 200,000 clones, approximately 92% occurring once; the ten biggest clones make up under 3%. The material sequenced was peripheral blood. The source is a person under 35 with COVID-19, enrolled during active disease. The conserved cysteine and the conserved F or W are not part of the CDR3 here.

V gene	J gene	CDR3 protein
TRBV6-6	TRBJ2-1	ASIPDGRNEQF
TRBV7-2	TRBJ2-1	ASSTDREDEQF
TRBV12-3/TRBV12-4	TRBJ2-7	ATSVYAEQY
TRBV11-2	TRBJ2-1	ASSLEGLADYNEQF
TRBV19	TRBJ2-2	ASSLTGGTTGELF
TRBV18	TRBJ2-7	ASSSGQGSLNEQY
TRBV19	TRBJ1-5	ASSIDSTVRYHNQPQH
TRBV2	TRBJ2-2	ASSPPQGNTGELF
TRBV7-9	TRBJ2-2	ASSPGQGDTGELF
TRBV7-8	TRBJ2-7	ASSPAPGLAFYEQY
TRBV4-1	TRBJ2-7	ASSQRTSGRGEQY
TRBV30	TRBJ2-2	AWSTVRRARKTGELF
TRBV4-1	TRBJ2-5	ASSQEVPLRDQETQY
TRBV4-3	TRBJ2-7	ASSQGYGTISHEQY
TRBV24-1	TRBJ2-3	ATSGWGPGTSGSTDTQY
TRBV4-3	TRBJ2-1	ASSQDGRGSPSEQF
TRBV7-9	TRBJ2-7	ASSTHRGPYEQY
TRBV6-6	TRBJ2-3	ASRALSTDTQY
TRBV30	TRBJ2-1	AWSSLAGENEQF
TRBV27	TRBJ2-3	ASSSRGYTDTQY
TRBV9	TRBJ1-1	ASSPRGGTPNTEAF
TRBV3-1/TRBV3-2	TRBJ2-1	ATRTGSYNEQF
TRBV11-2	TRBJ2-7	ASSLAYGGSSYEQY
TRBV3-1/TRBV3-2	TRBJ2-6	ASSWGQGATGANVLT
TRBV29-1	TRBJ2-7	SVTGGYEQY
TRBV2	TRBJ1-3	ASSVIQGGISGNTIY
TRBV4-1	TRBJ1-2	ASSQAQGATLGGYT
TRBV11-2	TRBJ2-7	ASSQRSGHSYEQY
TRBV7-8	TRBJ2-7	ASSLIGLTYEQY
TRBV6-5	TRBJ1-5	ASRGQGGQPQH
TRBV6-1	TRBJ2-7	ASSEASAPFIFGGEQY
TRBV25-1	TRBJ1-1	ASSVGLPMNTEAF
TRBV7-2	TRBJ2-3	ASSLGDYTDTQY
TRBV9	TRBJ2-1	ASSVAPLAGEFDEQF
TRBV5-1	TRBJ1-2	ASSLGGQGNYGYT
TRBV6-4	TRBJ2-7	ASSATGANYEQY
TRBV9	TRBJ2-7	ASSRTSGYEQY
TRBV5-1	TRBJ1-5	ASSLGAGTNQPQH
TRBV19	TRBJ2-3	ASSIFQVEDTQY
TRBV29-1	TRBJ2-5	SAKKGTSGQETQY